The clone carrying this TCR beta chain was observed a handful of times. CDR3 size: 15 residues. Trimming at V came to 4 bases and at J to 3 bases, leaving 8 bases not matched to a gene. CDR1 is LGHNA, CDR2 YNFKEQ, per germline. The record originates from a study of blood T cell repertoires in COVID-19. As processed by the authors: Amplification of reference gene primers provided the estimated nucleated cell counts. Repertoires were generated with immunoSEQ multiplex PCR, while TCRdb's copy carries only in-frame clones and drops some. That table supplies the V and J calls and clone size; D and trimming were determined from the DNA. The data show 150,000 to 250,000 clones, with approximately 84% seen just once and around 7% held by the top ten. The age range of participants was about 18 to 95 years, with residence in under 30 US areas. Recovered status applied to Cohort 3 donors who had two consecutive negative PCRs. It also applied to those with clearance or with symptom resolution.

This sequence was found in a man aged 35-49 years who had recovered from COVID-19. Material for sequencing was PBMCs or T cells enriched from blood (not recorded which). The rearrangement joins TRBV4-2 to TRBJ1-1; 7 bases match TRBD1. CDR3 DNA sequence: TGTGCCAGCAGCCCCCAGGGGCAGGGGGACACTGAAGCTTTCTTT. It encodes CASSPQGQGDTEAFF.